A single sample is the source of the 7 T cell receptor beta chains below, sequenced in a study of blood T cell repertoires in COVID-19. Measured with immunoSEQ multiplex PCR; TCRdb has only the in-frame clones, and not every one. The table records 120,000 to 150,000 clones, approximately 88% of them present only once. Source material: PBMCs or T cells enriched from blood (not recorded which). The origin of the receptors is a man aged 35 to 55 with acute COVID-19.

This clone was found once. The rearrangement links TRBV30 to TRBJ1-1, with D hard to call. Germline CDR1 is GTSNPN and CDR2 is SVGIG (reference sequence). V lost 5 bases to trimming and J lost 3 bases, with 13 bases between them. The CDR3 length is 13 residues. For the CDR3, the DNA is TGTGCCTGGCAGGCCTCTCTGGACACTGAAGCTTTCTTT. Translated: CAWQASLDTEAFF.

This clone has only a few counts. This chain joins TRBV15 and TRBJ2-2; 7 bases align to TRBD1. The CDR3 length is 15 residues. V shed 4 bases, J shed 4 bases, and the junction held 6 bases outside the gene matches. Germline CDR1 LNHNV, CDR2 YYDKDF (reference sequence). CDR3 nucleotide sequence: TGTGCCACCAGCACCCGGGCAGGGGGCACCGGGGAGCTGTTTTTT. It is translated as CATSTRAGGTGELFF. Full variable domain (outside the CDR3, taken from reference TRBV15 and TRBJ2-2): DAMVIQNPRYQVTQFGKPVTLSCSQTLNHNVMYWYQQKSSQAPKLLFHYYDKDFNNEADTPDNFQSRRPNTSFCFLDIRSPGLGDTAMYLCATSTRAGGTGELFFGEGSRLTVL.

The genes are TRBV11-2 and TRBJ2-7; 9 nucleotides agree with TRBD2. The CDR3 extends over 14 amino acids. Germline CDR1 SGHAT, CDR2 FQNNGV. The J segment lost 2 bases and the V segment lost 7 bases, leaving 6 bases of the junction unmatched. The CDR3 nucleotides are TGTGCCAGCACCCCGACTAGCGGCCCCTACGAGCAGTACTTC. Its translation is CASTPTSGPYEQYF.

CDR3 sequence: CASSQGTVAYEQYF. CDR3 sequence (DNA): TGTGCCAGCAGCCAAGGGACTGTGGCCTACGAGCAGTACTTC. The rearrangement uses TRBV3-1 (or the pseudogene TRBV3-2) and TRBJ2-7; D is perhaps TRBD2 (5 bases). Germline lookup yields CDR1 LGHDT and CDR2 YNNKEL (reference sequence). Trimming cost V 1 base and J 2 bases, with 9 bases left between them. The length of the CDR3 is 14 residues.

The rearrangement links TRBV7-2 to TRBJ2-7; TRBD2 matches 9 bases. The CDR3 consists of 16 residues. Losses at the gene ends were 3 bases for V and 0 bases for J; bases not matched to a gene: 6. CDR1 is SGHTA, CDR2 FQGNSA, per germline. The CDR3 reads CASSFSGTSISYEQYF. CDR3 bases: TGTGCCAGCAGCTTCTCCGGGACTAGCATCTCCTACGAGCAGTACTTC.

This clone was observed a few times. The rearrangement links TRBV2 to TRBJ2-7; D is unresolved. Per germline, CDR1 SNHLY and CDR2 FYNNEI. The CDR3 spans 14 residues. The ends were cut back, 7 bases at V and 0 bases at J, with 13 bases in the middle. The CDR3 coding sequence is TGTGCCAGCATGGGCGAACCCAGCTCCTACGAGCAGTACTTC. This gives the protein CASMGEPSSYEQYF.

The genes are TRBV11-3 and TRBJ2-1; 8 bases are a match to TRBD2. The germline gives CDR1 SGHNT, CDR2 YENEEA. There are 14 residues in the CDR3. V trimming: 4 bases; J trimming: 3 bases; junction bases outside the gene matches: 2. The CDR3 loop is CASSWRGDYNEQFF. CDR3 DNA: TGTGCCAGCAGCTGGCGGGGGGACTACAATGAGCAGTTCTTC. Full variable domain (outside the CDR3, taken from reference TRBV11-3 and TRBJ2-1): EAGVVQSPRYKIIEKKQPVAFWCNPISGHNTLYWYLQNLGQGPELLIRYENEEAVDDSQLPKDRFSAERLKGVDSTLKIQPAELGDSAVYLCASSWRGDYNEQFFGPGTRLTVL.